This TCR beta chain was identified during a study of shared clonotypes between healthy human individuals. On this clone: Its matching antigen is unknown.

CDR1 is SGDLS, CDR2 YYNGEE, per germline. V gave up 0 bases and J gave up 4 bases, with 15 bases separating them. The CDR3 sequence is 16 residues long. Donors included only healthy HIV-negative adults lacking recent acute infections or vaccinations. Study results and limitations: The study sampled only blood, and tissue repertoires likely differ.

The authors distributed each subset's genomic DNA evenly over several immunoSEQ plates. Authors' analysis steps: Filtering differed for immunoSEQ, which gave only junction sequences without quality scores. The assay was immunoSEQ multiplex PCR, and TCRdb's table has in-frame clones only and misses some. V, J and clone size are those of that table, while D and trimming were read from the DNA. Seen here are hundreds of thousands of clones, around 75% observed once, and the top ten hold approximately 13%. The specimen was PBMCs. This clonotype was obtained from a woman between 40 and 50 years old in good health. Some clones in this sample may be carry-over from other donors' samples. The V and J genes are TRBV9 and TRBJ2-3; tentative D call: TRBD2 (5 bases). The CDR3 spells CASSVGATRSADTQYF. CDR3 DNA sequence: TGTGCCAGCAGCGTAGGGGCTACTAGATCCGCAGATACGCAGTATTTT. Filled out from reference TRBV9 and TRBJ2-3, the complete variable domain reads DSGVTQTPKHLITATGQRVTLRCSPRSGDLSVYWYQQSLDQGLQFLIQYYNGEERAKGNILERFSAQQFPDLHSELNLSSLELGDSALYFCASSVGATRSADTQYFGPGTRLTVL.